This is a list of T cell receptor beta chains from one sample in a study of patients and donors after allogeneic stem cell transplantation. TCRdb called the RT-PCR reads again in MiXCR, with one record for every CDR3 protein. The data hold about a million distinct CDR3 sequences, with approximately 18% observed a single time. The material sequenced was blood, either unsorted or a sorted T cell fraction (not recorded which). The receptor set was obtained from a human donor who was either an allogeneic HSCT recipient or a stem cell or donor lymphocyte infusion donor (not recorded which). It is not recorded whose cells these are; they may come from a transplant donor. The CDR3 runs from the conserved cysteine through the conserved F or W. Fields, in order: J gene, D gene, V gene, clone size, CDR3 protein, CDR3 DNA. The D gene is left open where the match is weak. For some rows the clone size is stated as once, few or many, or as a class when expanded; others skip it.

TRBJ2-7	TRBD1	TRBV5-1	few	CASSLPGQGAREQYF	TGCGCCAGCAGCTTGCCGGGACAGGGGGCGCGGGAGCAGTACTTC
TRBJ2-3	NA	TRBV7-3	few	CASSLWGPDTQYF	TGTGCCAGCAGCCTTTGGGGCCCAGATACGCAGTATTTT
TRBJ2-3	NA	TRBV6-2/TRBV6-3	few	CASSLTLQTQYF	TGTGCCAGCAGTCTCACCCTGCAAACGCAGTATTTT
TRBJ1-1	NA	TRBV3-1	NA	CASSQRQTEAFF	TGTGCCAGCAGCCAGAGACAGACTGAAGCTTTCTTT
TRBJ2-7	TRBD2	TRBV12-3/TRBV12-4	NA	CASTPGGGTTYEQYF	TGTGCCAGCACCCCGGGAGGGGGTACTACCTACGAGCAGTACTTC
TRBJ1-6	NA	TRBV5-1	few	CASSLGQPPLHF	TGCGCCAGCAGCTTGGGACAGCCACCCCTCCACTTT
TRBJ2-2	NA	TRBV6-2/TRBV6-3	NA	CASTTGVGALNTRELFF	TGTGCCAGCACTACTGGGGTGGGGGCTTTGAACACCAGGGAGCTGTTTTTT
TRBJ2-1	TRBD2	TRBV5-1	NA	CASSPGLAVSYNEQFF	TGCGCCAGCAGCCCGGGACTAGCGGTCTCCTACAATGAGCAGTTCTTC
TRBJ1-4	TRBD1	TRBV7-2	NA	CASSPEGGGGEKLFF	TGTGCCAGCAGCCCAGAGGGAGGAGGGGGCGAAAAACTGTTTTTT
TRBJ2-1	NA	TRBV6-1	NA	CASNPIDSNNEQFF	TGTGCCAGCAACCCAATAGATTCAAACAATGAGCAGTTCTTC
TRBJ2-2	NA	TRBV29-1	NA	CSVEGGASNTGELFF	TGCAGCGTTGAGGGGGGAGCCTCGAACACCGGGGAGCTGTTTTTT
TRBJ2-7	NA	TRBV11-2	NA	CASSLSAENTYEQYF	TGTGCCAGCAGCTTGTCGGCAGAAAACACCTACGAGCAGTACTTC
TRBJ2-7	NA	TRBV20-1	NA	CSANPKEGASYEQYF	TGCAGTGCTAACCCCAAGGAGGGGGCGTCGTACGAGCAGTACTTC
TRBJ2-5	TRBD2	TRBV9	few	CASSVTAGGGRETQYF	TGTGCCAGCAGCGTGACAGCGGGAGGCGGGAGGGAGACCCAGTACTTC
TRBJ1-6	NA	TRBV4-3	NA	CASSGRAGNSPLHF	TGCGCCAGCAGCGGCCGGGCCGGGAATTCACCCCTCCACTTT
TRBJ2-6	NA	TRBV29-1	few	CSVLTGGEGSGANVLTF	TGCAGCGTCTTGACCGGCGGCGAGGGCTCTGGGGCCAACGTCCTGACTTTC
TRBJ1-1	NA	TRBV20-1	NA	CSARGGFTEAFF	TGCAGTGCTAGAGGGGGTTTCACTGAAGCTTTCTTT
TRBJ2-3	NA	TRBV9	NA	CASSVGAGAGRTDTQYF	TGTGCCAGCAGCGTAGGGGCGGGGGCAGGGCGCACAGATACGCAGTATTTT
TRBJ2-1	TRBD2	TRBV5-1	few	CASSSRTSGRNEQFF	TGCGCCAGCAGCTCGAGGACTAGCGGGCGTAATGAGCAGTTCTTC
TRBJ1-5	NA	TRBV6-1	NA	CASTQGVAAAGNNQPQHF	TGTGCCAGCACCCAAGGGGTGGCCGCTGCTGGGAACAATCAGCCCCAGCATTTT
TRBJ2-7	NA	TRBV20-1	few	CSALARDEQYF	TGCAGTGCCTTGGCACGTGACGAGCAGTACTTC
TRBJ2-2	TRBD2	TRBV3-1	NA	CASSQRAGGPGELFF	TGTGCCAGCAGCCAAAGAGCGGGGGGGCCCGGGGAGCTGTTTTTT
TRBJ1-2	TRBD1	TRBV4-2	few	CASSQGIQGNRANYGYTF	TGTGCCAGCAGCCAAGGTATACAGGGGAATCGAGCTAACTATGGCTACACCTTC
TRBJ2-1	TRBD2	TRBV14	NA	CASSQESVGLAGNNEQFF	TGTGCCAGCAGCCAAGAATCCGTCGGACTAGCGGGAAACAATGAGCAGTTCTTC
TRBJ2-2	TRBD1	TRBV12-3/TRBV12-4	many	CASPIPGGTGELFF	TGTGCCAGTCCCATCCCAGGGGGTACCGGGGAGCTGTTTTTT
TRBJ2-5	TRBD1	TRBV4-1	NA	CASSQGDSQPQETQYF	TGCGCCAGCAGCCAAGGGGACAGCCAGCCTCAAGAGACCCAGTACTTC
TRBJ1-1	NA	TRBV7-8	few	CASSIARGGTEAFF	TGTGCCAGCAGCATTGCCAGGGGAGGTACTGAAGCTTTCTTT
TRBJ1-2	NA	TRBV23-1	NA	CARSSLRYGYTF	TGCGCCAGGAGCAGTTTGCGTTATGGCTACACCTTC
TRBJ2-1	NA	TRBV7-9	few	CASSFRPTGFYNEQFF	TGTGCCAGCAGCTTCCGCCCGACAGGTTTCTACAATGAGCAGTTCTTC
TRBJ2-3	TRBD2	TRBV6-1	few	CASSPYSGGGTDTQYF	TGTGCCAGCAGTCCCTATAGCGGGGGGGGCACAGATACGCAGTATTTT
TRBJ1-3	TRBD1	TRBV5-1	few	CASSVGQPTGNTIYF	TGCGCCAGCAGCGTGGGACAGCCCACGGGAAACACCATATATTTT
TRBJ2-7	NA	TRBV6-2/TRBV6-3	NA	CASSYSAGTFGEQYF	TGTGCCAGCAGTTACTCGGCGGGAACCTTCGGCGAGCAGTACTTC